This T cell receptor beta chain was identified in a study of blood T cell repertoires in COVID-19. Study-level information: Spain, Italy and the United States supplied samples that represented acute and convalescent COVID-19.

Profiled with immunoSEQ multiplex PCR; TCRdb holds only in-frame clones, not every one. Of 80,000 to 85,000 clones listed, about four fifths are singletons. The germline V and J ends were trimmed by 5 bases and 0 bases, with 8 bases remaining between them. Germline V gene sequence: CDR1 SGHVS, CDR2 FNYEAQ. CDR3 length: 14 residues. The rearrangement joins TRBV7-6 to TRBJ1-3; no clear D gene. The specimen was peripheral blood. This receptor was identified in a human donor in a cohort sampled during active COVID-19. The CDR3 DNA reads TGTGCCAGCAGCGTACGGAGCTCTGGAAACACCATATATTTT. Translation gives CASSVRSSGNTIYF.